Listed here are 17 T cell receptor beta chains from one sample, sequenced in a study of T cells in localized non-small cell lung cancer. Some clones are missing from TCRdb's copy, which holds only in-frame ones; the method was immunoSEQ multiplex PCR. The data hold 10,000 to 15,000 clones, with roughly 80% observed a single time. Source: peripheral blood, taken before any cancer treatment. The receptors come from a male donor aged 60 or over with stage I squamous cell lung carcinoma.

This clone appeared once. The gene calls are TRBV19 and TRBJ1-2; the D gene is possibly TRBD1 (6 bases). The CDR3 loop spans 15 amino acids. The V gene lost 7 bases and the J gene lost 0 bases, with 15 bases spanning the gap. Germline V CDR1 and CDR2: LNHDA, SQIVND (reference sequence). The CDR3 nucleotides are TGTGCCAGTACCCTGGGGACATCAGCTAACTATGGCTACACCTTC. Translating gives CASTLGTSANYGYTF.

The rearrangement uses TRBV6-6 and TRBJ2-7, with D possibly matching TRBD1 (5 bases). CDR1 is MNHNY, CDR2 SVGAGI, per germline (reference sequence). V shed 5 bases and J shed 0 bases, with 14 bases lying between them. CDR3 size: 15 residues. As DNA, the CDR3 is TGTGCCAGCAGTCCGCCCGGACAAGGCTCCTACGAGCAGTACTTC. This encodes CASSPPGQGSYEQYF.

This CDR3 reads CASSLGDSQETQYF. The CDR3 bases are TGTGCCAGCAGCCTGGGGGACTCCCAAGAGACCCAGTACTTC. V and J are TRBV9 and TRBJ2-5, with a tentative D call TRBD2 (6 bases). The CDR3 consists of 14 residues. Per germline, CDR1 SGDLS and CDR2 YYNGEE. V lost 4 bases, J lost 1 base, and 11 bases lay in between.

This clone appeared once. CDR3 nucleotide sequence: TGTGCCATCAGCGAACAAAACAGACAGGAAAACATTCAGTACTTC. Its translation: CAISEQNRQENIQYF. This rearrangement joins TRBV10-3 to TRBJ2-4; D perhaps matches TRBD1 (6 bases). CDR1 and CDR2 (germline): ENHRY, SYGVKD. V was clipped by 6 bases and J by 5 bases, with 17 bases between them. The CDR3 contains 15 residues.

This clone was counted only a few times. The chain joins TRBV7-9 to TRBJ1-2; no definite D call. CDR1 and CDR2 (germline): SEHNR, FQNEAQ (reference sequence). Trimming pared 3 bases from V and 6 bases from J, leaving 11 bases between. CDR3 length: 13 amino acids. CDR3 loop: CASSFRTLDGYTF. In nucleotides, the CDR3 is TGTGCCAGCAGCTTTCGGACTTTGGATGGCTACACCTTC.

A single count supports this clone. J is TRBJ2-1 and V is TRBV6-4; D is unresolved. From germline, CDR1 is MRHNA and CDR2 SNTAGT. CDR3 size: 14 residues. V was trimmed by 8 bases and J by 1 base, leaving 12 bases between them. The CDR3, as DNA: TGTGCCAGCCCCCTTGGGCTGTCCTACAATGAGCAGTTCTTC. Residues: CASPLGLSYNEQFF.

The chain combines TRBV14 with TRBJ2-7, with a possible D match to TRBD2 (6 bases). Germline CDR1 and CDR2: SGHDN and FVKESK. CDR3 length equals 15 residues. Deletions cut 1 base from V and 2 bases from J, with 12 bases between. The CDR3 loop is CASSQGIGSAYEQYF. CDR3 coding DNA: TGTGCCAGCAGCCAAGGCATCGGGAGTGCCTACGAGCAGTACTTC.

The chain combines TRBV30 with TRBJ2-5, with 7 positions matching TRBD1. The germline V gene encodes CDR1 GTSNPN and CDR2 SVGIG (reference sequence). Trimming at V came to 4 bases and at J to 5 bases, leaving 7 bases not matched to a gene. The CDR3 is made up of 13 amino acids. CDR3 in amino acids: CAWTRTGLETQYF. Written as DNA, the CDR3 is TGTGCCTGGACCCGGACAGGTTTGGAGACCCAGTACTTC.

The J gene is TRBJ2-3, the V gene TRBV4-1; 9 nucleotides line up with TRBD2. There are 14 residues in the CDR3. Germline trimming cut 5 bases from V and 6 bases from J; bases unmatched to any gene: 6. CDR1 is MGHRA and CDR2 is YSYEKL in the germline V gene. The CDR3 bases are TGCGCCAGCAGCTTAGCGGGAGAAGCGGATACGCAGTATTTT. It codes for CASSLAGEADTQYF.

The rearrangement uses TRBV11-2 and TRBJ2-3; D unresolved. The germline CDR1 and CDR2 sequences are SGHAT and FQNNGV. V was clipped by 0 bases and J by 2 bases, with 6 bases between them. This CDR3 has 14 amino acids. The CDR3 loop reads CASSLDRTTDTQYF. CDR3 bases: TGTGCCAGCAGCTTAGATCGAACCACAGATACGCAGTATTTT.

The chain combines TRBV5-1 with TRBJ1-5; D is undetermined. This CDR3 region has 14 residues. The V gene lost 0 bases and the J gene lost 5 bases, with 9 bases spanning the gap. Germline V gene lookup returns CDR1 SGHRS and CDR2 YFSETQ. For the CDR3, the DNA is TGCGCCAGCAGCTTGGGGCCGTTTTATCAGCCCCAGCATTTT. Encoded protein: CASSLGPFYQPQHF.

By sample fraction, this clone is medium-sized. CDR3 loop: CASSVKTSGSDEQYF. The CDR3 DNA follows: TGTGCCAGCAGTGTAAAGACTAGCGGGAGCGACGAGCAGTACTTC. The chain links TRBV27 to TRBJ2-7, with 12 bases aligning to TRBD2. The CDR3 length is 15 residues. The ends lost 5 bases at V and 5 bases at J; junction bases unmatched: 7. The V gene's germline CDR1 is MNHEY and CDR2 SMNVEV (reference sequence).

The chain is built from TRBV4-1 and TRBJ1-5, with TRBD1 matching over 7 bases. Losses at the gene ends were 4 bases for V and 5 bases for J; bases not matched to a gene: 5. Germline V gene lookup returns CDR1 MGHRA and CDR2 YSYEKL. This CDR3 contains 14 residues. CDR3: CASSRRQGDQPQHF. The CDR3 region has the DNA TGCGCCAGCAGCCGTCGACAGGGAGATCAGCCCCAGCATTTT.

The DNA of the CDR3 is TGTGCCAGCAGCTTGGACCAGACAGGCGAGCAGTACTTC. The encoded protein is CASSLDQTGEQYF. The rearrangement joins TRBV7-9 to TRBJ2-7; D may be TRBD1 (6 bases). From germline, CDR1 is SEHNR and CDR2 FQNEAQ (reference sequence). Trimming took 3 bases from V and 6 from J, leaving 12 bases between them. This CDR3 region has 13 residues.

The chain joins TRBV6-5 to TRBJ2-7; either TRBD1 or TRBD2 may supply D (5 bases each). V lost 0 bases, J lost 4 bases, and 13 bases lay in between. Germline V gene sequence: CDR1 MNHEY, CDR2 SVGAGI. This CDR3 has 15 amino acids. CDR3 nucleotides: TGTGCCAGCAGTTACTCCGTACGGGGCTGGTACGAGCAGTACTTC. Protein sequence: CASSYSVRGWYEQYF.

J is TRBJ2-7 and V is TRBV5-5; 8 nucleotides agree with TRBD2. This CDR3 is 16 amino acids long. V shed 4 bases, J shed 0 bases, and the junction held 9 bases outside the gene matches. Germline V CDR1 and CDR2: SGHKS, YYEKEE (reference sequence). The DNA of the CDR3 is TGTGCCAGCAGCGGGCTACTAGCGGCCAGCTCCTACGAGCAGTACTTC. Amino acid sequence: CASSGLLAASSYEQYF.

The rearrangement links TRBV7-9 to TRBJ1-1, with D hard to call. The V gene lost 5 bases and the J gene lost 1 base, with 14 bases spanning the gap. This CDR3 comprises 15 residues. Germline CDR1 reads SEHNR; CDR2 reads FQNEAQ (reference sequence). CDR3 region: CASSPRQAPNTEAFF. DNA of the CDR3: TGTGCCAGCAGCCCCCGCCAGGCTCCGAACACTGAAGCTTTCTTT. Filled out from reference TRBV7-9 and TRBJ1-1, the complete variable domain reads DTGVSQNPRHKITKRGQNVTFRCDPISEHNRLYWYRQTLGQGPEFLTYFQNEAQLEKSRLLSDRFSAERPKGSFSTLEIQRTEQGDSAMYLCASSPRQAPNTEAFFGQGTRLTVV.